One sample yielded the 30 T cell receptor beta chains listed below, sequenced in a study of T cell changes during pregnancy in multiple sclerosis. Some clones are missing from TCRdb's copy, which holds only in-frame ones; the method was immunoSEQ multiplex PCR. This table holds about 36,000 clones, around 93% found once. The sample in question was CD4+ T cells from peripheral blood mononuclear cells, obtained in the first trimester of pregnancy. The receptors shown here come from a female donor with multiple sclerosis, enrolled in a pregnancy study.

The chain employs TRBV30 and TRBJ1-5; 8 bases are shared with TRBD1. Germline CDR1 and CDR2: GTSNPN and SVGIG (reference sequence). This CDR3 contains 12 residues. Trimming cost V 7 bases and J 5 bases; bases outside gene matches: 4. DNA of the CDR3: TGTGCCTCCACGACAGGGGATCAGCCCCAGCATTTT. Translation gives CASTTGDQPQHF.

This clone was observed once. The chain combines TRBV7-2 with TRBJ1-3; D gene unclear. The CDR3 runs 12 residues. CDR1 and CDR2 (germline): SGHTA, FQGNSA. Trimming pared 1 base from V and 7 bases from J, leaving 5 bases between. The DNA for the CDR3 is TGTGCCAGCAGCTTAGGCGGGAACACCATATATTTT. It translates to CASSLGGNTIYF.

The chain is built from TRBV28 and TRBJ1-4, with a possible D match to TRBD1 (5 bases). The V end was cut by 6 bases, the J end by 6 bases, with 17 bases between. In germline, CDR1 is MDHEN, CDR2 SYDVKM. There are 15 residues in the CDR3. DNA for the CDR3: TGTGCCAGCAGCGACCTCCGACAGTCCCATGAAAAACTGTTTTTT. This gives the protein CASSDLRQSHEKLFF.

This CDR3 reads CASSYSRLNEQFF. The CDR3 coding sequence is TGTGCCAGCAGTTACTCGCGCCTCAATGAGCAGTTCTTC. The chain employs TRBV6-5 and TRBJ2-1; D remains ambiguous. Trimming cost V 0 bases and J 6 bases, with 6 bases left between them. Germline CDR1 reads MNHEY; CDR2 reads SVGAGI. The CDR3 consists of 13 residues.

This rearrangement joins TRBV2 to TRBJ1-1, with D possibly being TRBD1 (6 bases). Trimming removed 4 bases at V and 0 bases at J, with 9 bases between. Germline values: CDR1 SNHLY, CDR2 FYNNEI. This CDR3 spans 14 amino acids. CDR3 sequence: CASSADRLNTEAFF. CDR3 nucleotide sequence: TGTGCCAGCAGTGCGGACAGATTGAACACTGAAGCTTTCTTT.

The chain is built from TRBV15 and TRBJ2-3; a possible D gene is TRBD1 (6 bases). Germline V gives CDR1 LNHNV, CDR2 YYDKDF (reference sequence). The CDR3 sequence is 15 residues long. The ends were cut back, 3 bases at V and 5 bases at J, with 15 bases in the middle. The CDR3 DNA reads as TGTGCCACCAGCAGGAGGTCCCGAGGGGGAGATACGCAGTATTTT. Amino acids: CATSRRSRGGDTQYF.

J is TRBJ1-3 and V is TRBV7-2, with 9 nucleotides matching TRBD1. Per germline, CDR1 SGHTA and CDR2 FQGNSA. Unmatched junction bases numbered 11, after V lost 5 bases and J lost 0 bases. The CDR3 has 18 amino acids. DNA of the CDR3: TGTGCCAGCAGCGATGGACAGGGGTCCAGCCTCTCTGGAAACACCATATATTTT. Translated: CASSDGQGSSLSGNTIYF.

The chain links TRBV18 to TRBJ2-1, with 12 bases matching TRBD2. Germline V CDR1 and CDR2: KGHSH, LQKENI. This CDR3 contains 19 residues. The ends lost 1 base at V and 9 bases at J; junction bases unmatched: 16. The CDR3 DNA is TGTGCCAGCTCACCACTGACTAGCGGGGGACTCACCAGCGGGGGTGAGCAGTTCTTC. It codes for CASSPLTSGGLTSGGEQFF. The full variable domain, completed using reference TRBV18 and TRBJ2-1, is NAGVMQNPRHLVRRRGQEARLRCSPMKGHSHVYWYRQLPEEGLKFMVYLQKENIIDESGMPKERFSAEFPKEGPSILRIQQVVRGDSAAYFCASSPLTSGGLTSGGEQFFGPGTRLTVL.

The V call is TRBV5-1, the J call TRBJ1-2, with 7 positions matching TRBD1. Per the germline V gene, CDR1 is SGHRS and CDR2 is YFSETQ. The CDR3 is made up of 17 amino acids. J was trimmed by 4 bases and V by 7 bases; bases with no gene match: 19. The CDR3 DNA follows: TGCGCCAGCTCCCCGCTACTAGGACAGGAGAGCATCTATGGCTACACCTTC. It codes for CASSPLLGQESIYGYTF. Complete variable domain (other parts from reference TRBV5-1 and TRBJ1-2): KAGVTQTPRYLIKTRGQQVTLSCSPISGHRSVSWYQQTPGQGLQFLFEYFSETQRNKGNFPGRFSGRQFSNSRSEMNVSTLELGDSALYLCASSPLLGQESIYGYTFGSGTRLTVV.

This chain joins TRBV7-2 and TRBJ1-2; 10 nucleotides agree with TRBD1. With 0 bases clipped from V and 0 bases from J, the junction kept 7 bases outside the gene matches. This CDR3 comprises 18 residues. Germline V gene sequence: CDR1 SGHTA, CDR2 FQGNSA. The CDR3 DNA sequence: TGTGCCAGCAGCTTAGCCAGACAGGGGGCAGTCTCTAACTATGGCTACACCTTC. Protein sequence: CASSLARQGAVSNYGYTF.

V and J are TRBV6-4 and TRBJ1-6, with D perhaps matching TRBD1 (5 bases). CDR3 length: 16 residues. Trimming stripped 7 bases from V and 9 bases from J, with 22 bases between. Germline V gene sequence: CDR1 MRHNA, CDR2 SNTAGT. CDR3 in amino acids: CASILGGGENGSPLHF. In nucleotides, the CDR3 is TGTGCCAGCATCTTGGGGGGAGGGGAAAATGGTTCACCCCTCCACTTT.

The rearrangement uses TRBV15 and TRBJ1-1, with TRBD1 as a possible D gene (5 bases). CDR1 and CDR2 (germline): LNHNV, YYDKDF (reference sequence). V gave up 0 bases and J gave up 3 bases, with 8 bases separating them. The CDR3 covers 14 residues. CDR3 coding DNA: TGTGCCACCAGCAGAGAGGGGGGTTACACTGAAGCTTTCTTT. This translates into CATSREGGYTEAFF.

The gene calls are TRBV18 and TRBJ1-5, with unresolved D. This CDR3 contains 16 residues. Germline V gene sequence: CDR1 KGHSH, CDR2 LQKENI. Trimming removed 3 bases at V and 3 bases at J, with 15 bases between. The CDR3 protein is CASSPTLAVNNQPQHF. The CDR3 coding sequence is TGTGCCAGCTCACCGACACTGGCAGTCAACAATCAGCCCCAGCATTTT.

The CDR3 protein is CASSHSELAGGGNTGELFF. The CDR3 nucleotides read TGTGCCAGCAGCCATTCAGAACTAGCGGGGGGCGGGAACACCGGGGAGCTGTTTTTT. The J gene is TRBJ2-2, the V gene TRBV4-2; 12 bases fit TRBD2. The CDR3 sequence is 19 residues long. Germline V gene lookup returns CDR1 LGHNA and CDR2 YNFKEQ. The junction had 9 bases not matched to a gene; V was cut back by 3 bases and J by 1 base.

This chain connects TRBV10-1 to TRBJ1-1, with D possibly TRBD1 on 5 matching bases. The CDR3 spans 13 residues. Germline values: CDR1 WNHNN, CDR2 SYGVQD (reference sequence). V was pared by 2 bases and J by 4 bases, with 8 bases between. The CDR3: CASSEGGGTEAFF. CDR3 DNA sequence: TGCGCCAGCAGTGAGGGGGGAGGCACTGAAGCTTTCTTT.

In this sample, this clone turned up once. The chain has TRBV2 and TRBJ2-1; TRBD1 might be the D (6 bases). The V gene lost 6 bases and the J gene lost 1 base, with 19 bases spanning the gap. This CDR3 spans 17 amino acids. In germline, CDR1 is SNHLY, CDR2 FYNNEI. CDR3: CASRGVGGVRSYNEQFF. As DNA, the CDR3 is TGTGCCAGCAGGGGGGTAGGGGGAGTACGGTCCTACAATGAGCAGTTCTTC.

The J gene is TRBJ2-3, the V gene TRBV20-1; D ambiguous. The CDR3 totals 10 residues. Deletions cut 5 bases from V and 5 bases from J, with 5 bases between. Germline CDR1 is DFQATT and CDR2 is SNEGSKA (reference sequence). The CDR3 loop reads CSAPIDTQYF. CDR3 nucleotides: TGCAGTGCTCCTATAGATACGCAGTATTTT.

The CDR3 DNA sequence: TGTGCCAGCAGTTACTCGGGGCTGCGCACAGATACGCAGTATTTT. Amino acid sequence: CASSYSGLRTDTQYF. The chain links TRBV6-5 to TRBJ2-3, with D possibly matching TRBD1 (5 bases). The CDR3 consists of 15 residues. The V gene lost 0 bases and the J gene lost 1 base, with 8 bases spanning the gap. Germline CDR1 MNHEY, CDR2 SVGAGI.

The J gene is TRBJ2-5, the V gene TRBV27, with a possible D match to TRBD1 (5 bases). V was clipped by 0 bases and J by 6 bases, with 11 bases between them. Germline V gives CDR1 MNHEY, CDR2 SMNVEV (reference sequence). The CDR3 extends over 14 amino acids. The CDR3 region is CASSLSGPGKTQYF. The CDR3, as DNA: TGTGCCAGCAGTTTATCCGGTCCAGGGAAGACCCAGTACTTC.

This chain uses TRBV2 with TRBJ2-1; D possibly corresponds to TRBD1 (6 bases). Looked up from germline, CDR1 is SNHLY and CDR2 is FYNNEI. Trimming took off 7 bases at V and 2 bases at J, with 15 bases between the two ends. This CDR3 comprises 15 residues. In nucleotides, the CDR3 is TGTGCCAGCACCGAATCCAGGGGCCCCTACAATGAGCAGTTCTTC. Encoded protein: CASTESRGPYNEQFF.

This chain connects TRBV25-1 to TRBJ2-5; TRBD2 might be the D (6 bases). Trimming stripped 8 bases from V and 5 bases from J, with 18 bases between. CDR1 is MGHDK, CDR2 SYGVNS, per germline. The CDR3 contains 14 residues. The CDR3 sequence: CASSGFVGTETQYF. CDR3 DNA sequence: TGTGCCAGCTCGGGTTTTGTGGGGACTGAGACCCAGTACTTC. Supplemented by reference TRBV25-1 and TRBJ2-5, the full variable domain reads EADIYQTPRYLVIGTGKKITLECSQTMGHDKMYWYQQDPGMELHLIHYSYGVNSTEKGDLSSESTVSRIRTEHFPLTLESARPSHTSQYLCASSGFVGTETQYFGPGTRLLVL.

The V call is TRBV5-1, the J call TRBJ2-7; 10 bases map to TRBD2. CDR1 and CDR2 (germline): SGHRS, YFSETQ. V was clipped by 0 bases and J by 2 bases; unmatched bases: 2. The CDR3 runs to 15 residues. The CDR3 nucleotides read TGCGCCAGCAGCTTGGGCGGGACTAGCGCCTACGAGCAGTACTTC. Its protein product is CASSLGGTSAYEQYF. Filled out from reference TRBV5-1 and TRBJ2-7, the complete variable domain reads KAGVTQTPRYLIKTRGQQVTLSCSPISGHRSVSWYQQTPGQGLQFLFEYFSETQRNKGNFPGRFSGRQFSNSRSEMNVSTLELGDSALYLCASSLGGTSAYEQYFGPGTRLTVT.

The chain recombines TRBV19 with TRBJ1-2; possibly TRBD1 for D (5 bases). The CDR3 loop spans 13 amino acids. The germline V and J ends were trimmed by 5 bases and 5 bases, with 12 bases remaining between them. Germline V CDR1 and CDR2: LNHDA, SQIVND (reference sequence). This CDR3 is CASSPADRYGYTF. The CDR3, as DNA: TGTGCCAGTAGTCCCGCCGACAGATATGGCTACACCTTC.

V gene TRBV6-1 combines with J gene TRBJ2-5; TRBD1 agrees at 10 bases. This CDR3 comprises 14 residues. Germline trimming cut 4 bases from V and 7 bases from J; bases unmatched to any gene: 6. Germline values: CDR1 MNHNS, CDR2 SASEGT. The CDR3 loop reads CASSVDRGGWTQYF. The CDR3 nucleotides are TGTGCCAGCAGTGTGGACAGGGGGGGGTGGACCCAGTACTTC.

V is TRBV28 and J is TRBJ2-1, with 9 nucleotides matching TRBD2. The CDR3 runs to 16 residues. Germline V gene data show CDR1 as MDHEN and CDR2 as SYDVKM. V lost 6 bases, J lost 7 bases, and 13 bases stayed unmatched. This CDR3 reads CASSSVLAGARNEQFF. The CDR3 bases are TGTGCCAGCAGCTCGGTATTAGCGGGAGCACGTAATGAGCAGTTCTTC.

The chain joins TRBV28 to TRBJ1-2; 9 positions match TRBD1. Per germline, CDR1 MDHEN and CDR2 SYDVKM. Unmatched junction bases numbered 13, after V lost 2 bases and J lost 6 bases. This CDR3 has 17 amino acids. For the CDR3, the DNA is TGTGCCAGCAGTTTACTCCGACCGGGACAGGGAATAGATGGCTACACCTTC. It translates to CASSLLRPGQGIDGYTF.

The chain combines TRBV2 with TRBJ1-1; D uncertain. Germline V gene lookup returns CDR1 SNHLY and CDR2 FYNNEI. The CDR3 is 13 amino acids. The V and J ends lost 5 bases and 5 bases respectively, with 12 bases between them. The CDR3 reads CASSKGERTEAFF. The CDR3 bases are TGTGCCAGCAGTAAAGGAGAGAGGACTGAAGCTTTCTTT.

The chain joins TRBV5-1 to TRBJ1-6; a possible D gene is TRBD1 (5 bases). The CDR3 covers 16 residues. The germline CDR1 and CDR2 sequences are SGHRS and YFSETQ. The V end was cut by 0 bases, the J end by 9 bases, with 16 bases between. CDR3 nucleotides: TGCGCCAGCAGCTTGGAAGGGTGGGTGACAGTTTCACCCCTCCACTTT. It codes for CASSLEGWVTVSPLHF.

This sequence joins TRBV27 and TRBJ2-6; maybe TRBD1 (6 bases). From germline, CDR1 is MNHEY and CDR2 SMNVEV (reference sequence). V shed 4 bases and J shed 0 bases, with 7 bases lying between them. This CDR3 is 15 amino acids long. As DNA, the CDR3 is TGTGCCAGCAGTTCCAGGGGCTCTGGGGCCAACGTCCTGACTTTC. This translates into CASSSRGSGANVLTF.

This rearrangement joins TRBV6-6 to TRBJ2-6, with TRBD2 matching over 8 bases. Germline V gives CDR1 MNHNY, CDR2 SVGAGI (reference sequence). CDR3 length: 11 amino acids. V trimming: 11 bases; J trimming: 15 bases; junction bases outside the gene matches: 9. The chain's CDR3 is CAATGGPALTF. The DNA for the CDR3 is TGTGCCGCGACGGGGGGGCCGGCCCTGACTTTC.